Listed here are 31 T cell receptor beta chains from one sample, sequenced in a study of T cells in Graves' hyperthyroidism and ophthalmopathy. RNA transcripts provided the source from which TCR beta CDR3 regions were amplified. A first-round RT-PCR of the TCR CDR3 used the HTBI primer set. In TCRdb, the multiplex PCR reads were re-called with MiXCR into one record per CDR3 protein. The sample has about 53,000 distinct CDR3 sequences; about 50% are singletons. Sequencing input: blood. Source of these receptors: a woman aged 30 to 39 with Graves' ophthalmopathy.

At least ten counts were recorded for this clonotype. This chain links TRBV7-2 with TRBJ1-3; no clear D gene. V lost 4 bases and J lost 2, with 9 bases in between. Germline CDR1 is SGHTA and CDR2 is FQGNSA. The CDR3 spans 14 residues. The CDR3 DNA reads as TGTGCCAGCAGCTCCCACGGGCCTGGAAACACCATATATTTT. Amino acids: CASSSHGPGNTIYF.

The chain has TRBV29-1 and TRBJ2-7, with D perhaps TRBD1 (7 bases). The CDR3 has 15 amino acids. Germline CDR1 reads SQVTM; CDR2 reads ANQGSEA. Trimming cost V 4 bases and J 4 bases, with 20 bases left between them. The CDR3 here is CSVGAQGGWAYEQYF. CDR3 DNA sequence: TGCAGCGTTGGAGCGCAGGGGGGTTGGGCGTACGAGCAGTACTTC.

The chain combines TRBV10-1 with TRBJ2-1; TRBD2 matches 7 bases. The CDR3 spans 13 residues. V dropped 6 bases and J dropped 8; count of bases not matched to a gene: 7. Germline CDR1 is WNHNN and CDR2 is SYGVQD (reference sequence). The CDR3 here is CASRAGTVYEQFF. CDR3 DNA: TGCGCCAGCAGAGCGGGGACGGTATATGAGCAGTTCTTC.

This clonotype was seen a few times. The junction and the germline gene differ at one end; a read error may be behind it. The chain carries TRBV7-9 and TRBJ1-1, with D possibly TRBD1 on 5 matching bases. Germline V lookup: CDR1 SEHNR, CDR2 FQNEAQ (reference sequence). The CDR3 runs to 20 residues. The CDR3 reads CASFDIWGVAVIQDGPEAFF. The DNA of the CDR3 is TGTGCCAGCTTTGACATTTGGGGCGTCGCGGTTATACAGGATGGGCCTGAGGCTTTCTTT.

About this clonotype: Without the conserved terminal phenylalanine or tryptophan, this CDR3 likely stems from a read error. The chain is built from TRBV12-3 or TRBV12-4 and TRBJ2-1, with 7 bases matching TRBD2. The V segment lost 3 bases and the J segment 5 bases; nucleotides outside the gene matches: 16. This CDR3 spans 18 amino acids. As DNA, the CDR3 is TGTGCCAGCAGTTTGAACCTAGGGAGGGAAGGAACTCACAATGAGCAGTTCCTC. Translated: CASSLNLGREGTHNEQFL.

This clonotype was detected once. The chain joins TRBV20-1 to TRBJ2-1; TRBD2 aligns across 15 bases. CDR1 is DFQATT and CDR2 is SNEGSKA in the germline V gene (reference sequence). Trimming removed 4 bases from V and 4 bases from J; junction bases left unmatched: 5. CDR3 length: 16 amino acids. CDR3 in DNA: TGCAGTGCTACGGGACTAGCGGGAGGAGGTTACAATGAGCAGTTCTTC. Its protein product is CSATGLAGGGYNEQFF.

This clonotype was picked up many times. CDR3 amino acids: CASSVSGGSYNEQFF. The CDR3 bases are TGTGCCAGCAGCGTTAGCGGGGGTTCCTACAATGAGCAGTTCTTC. The rearrangement links TRBV9 to TRBJ2-1; TRBD2 aligns across 9 bases. V dropped 2 bases and J dropped 1; count of bases not matched to a gene: 1. This CDR3 has 15 residues. The V gene's germline CDR1 is SGDLS and CDR2 YYNGEE.

This chain joins TRBV19 and TRBJ2-1; 9 bases are shared with TRBD1. V lost 5 bases to trimming and J lost 4 bases; unmatched junction nucleotides: 6. There are 15 residues in the CDR3. Germline lookup yields CDR1 LNHDA and CDR2 SQIVND (reference sequence). CDR3 region: CASSLPGQGYNEQFF. CDR3 DNA sequence: TGTGCCAGTAGTTTACCGGGACAGGGATACAATGAGCAGTTCTTC.

In regard to this clonotype: Sequence at one end of the junction differs from germline and may be a read error. This chain links TRBV2 with TRBJ1-4; D is possibly TRBD1 (6 bases). The CDR3 sequence is 15 residues long. In germline, CDR1 is SNHLY, CDR2 FYNNEI. CDR3 nucleotide sequence: TGTGCCAGCAGTGAAGTTTACAGTGAGGGGGGAAACCTGGTTTTT. This codes for CASSEVYSEGGNLVF.

This clonotype was counted ten times or more. A much larger clone differs by one base, so this may be a read error. V gene TRBV5-5 combines with J gene TRBJ2-7; the D is unclear. Germline loops: CDR1 SGHKS, CDR2 YYEKEE (reference sequence). Trimming cost V 1 base and J 8 bases, with 19 bases left between them. The CDR3 runs 15 residues. CDR3 sequence (DNA): TGTGCCAGCAGCTTGCGACTCAACCTTGTTTACAAGCAGTACTTC. Translation gives CASSLRLNLVYKQYF.

As to this clonotype: At one boundary the junction diverges from the germline segment, which might be a read error. The chain uses TRBV6-5 and TRBJ2-5, with 7 bases lining up with TRBD2. CDR1 MNHEY and CDR2 SVGAGI come from the germline V gene. The CDR3 runs to 16 residues. The chain's CDR3 is CAGSYLGGEGQETQYF. The CDR3 nucleotides are TGTGCCGGCAGTTACTTAGGAGGGGAGGGCCAGGAGACCCAGTACTTC.

In this sample, this clonotype turned up many times. V gene TRBV20-1 combines with J gene TRBJ2-5; TRBD2 agrees at 7 bases. This CDR3 is built from 15 residues. Germline loops: CDR1 DFQATT, CDR2 SNEGSKA (reference sequence). V lost 0 bases and J lost 4; bases outside the gene matches: 8. For the CDR3, the DNA is TGCAGTGCTAGAGATTCCAGCGGGGTGGGAGAGACCCAGTACTTC. It encodes CSARDSSGVGETQYF.

As regards this clonotype: A junction end diverges from the germline sequence, so it may reflect a read error. This chain connects TRBV10-1 to TRBJ2-1; 12 bases are shared with TRBD2. CDR3 length: 17 amino acids. Per the germline V gene, CDR1 is WNHNN and CDR2 is SYGVQD (reference sequence). CDR3 amino acids: CARSFALGLAGNNEQFF. CDR3 sequence (DNA): TGTGCCCGCAGTTTTGCCCTCGGACTAGCGGGAAACAATGAGCAGTTCTTC.

The chain employs TRBV24-1 and TRBJ2-5, with D perhaps given as TRBD1 or TRBD2 (5 bases each). The CDR3 extends over 15 amino acids. Germline-derived CDR1 and CDR2 are KGHDR and SFDVKD. V was trimmed by 5 bases and J by 4 bases, leaving 16 bases between them. CDR3 loop: CATSGTRGRGETQYF. The CDR3 DNA reads TGTGCCACCAGTGGTACTAGGGGAAGGGGAGAGACCCAGTACTTC.

In its sample, this clonotype was seen a few times. The chain couples TRBV25-1 to TRBJ1-6, with D perhaps TRBD1 (6 bases). Trimming took off 5 bases at V and 9 bases at J, with 17 bases between the two ends. The V gene's germline CDR1 is MGHDK and CDR2 SYGVNS. The CDR3 has 15 amino acids. As DNA, the CDR3 is TGTGCCAGCAGTCCCTCGGGGGCGAGGAGTTCACCCCTCCACTTT. It is translated as CASSPSGARSSPLHF.

The rearrangement links TRBV19 to TRBJ1-6; D gene ambiguous. V lost 3 bases, J lost 14 bases, and 5 bases lay in between. The CDR3 extends over 10 amino acids. The germline gives CDR1 LNHDA, CDR2 SQIVND (reference sequence). The CDR3 is CASSMSALHF. CDR3 coding DNA: TGTGCCAGTAGTATGTCGGCCCTCCACTTT.

This clonotype was detected ten times or more. The chain couples TRBV5-7 to TRBJ1-1; D uncertain. TRBV5-7 is labeled an ORF, and its function is uncertain. V lost 0 bases and J 8 bases, leaving 11 bases between the germline ends. CDR3 length: 13 amino acids. This CDR3 reads CASSLGGWEEAFF. The CDR3 nucleotides are TGTGCCAGCAGCTTGGGGGGATGGGAAGAAGCTTTCTTT.

A word on this clonotype: The CDR3 end shows no conserved phenylalanine or tryptophan, and so a read error is likely. The chain has TRBV20-1 and TRBJ2-2; D is unresolved. Trimming left V 0 bases short and J 11 bases short, with 16 bases between. The CDR3 covers 14 residues. The V gene's germline CDR1 is DFQATT and CDR2 SNEGSKA (reference sequence). The CDR3 loop reads CSARDRDNSYELFS. DNA for the CDR3: TGCAGTGCTAGAGATCGCGACAACTCCTACGAGCTGTTTTCT.

A note on this clonotype: This CDR3 fails to terminate in the conserved phenylalanine or tryptophan, so it likely reflects a read error. The chain combines TRBV6-5 with TRBJ1-1; no definite D call. This CDR3 is 13 amino acids long. CDR1 is MNHEY, CDR2 SVGAGI, per germline. The CDR3 loop is CASTPSTNTEAFS. The CDR3 DNA reads as TGTGCCAGCACCCCCAGTACGAACACGGAAGCTTTCTCT.

This clonotype appeared many times. The chain uses TRBV4-2 and TRBJ2-1; TRBD2 is a possible D gene (6 bases). The CDR3 runs 17 residues. Germline-derived CDR1 and CDR2 are LGHNA and YNFKEQ. Deletions cut 0 bases from V and 6 bases from J, with 18 bases between. Here the CDR3 reads CASSQESGPSRGNEQFF. As DNA, the CDR3 is TGTGCCAGCAGCCAAGAAAGCGGGCCAAGCCGGGGCAATGAGCAGTTCTTC.

This clonotype was recorded only once. One end of the junction is discordant with germline, which a read error may explain. The chain links TRBV9 to TRBJ2-7; D is possibly TRBD1 (6 bases). CDR1 and CDR2 (germline): SGDLS, YYNGEE. The CDR3 covers 15 residues. CDR3 bases: TGTGCCAGCAGCCTAAGGACAGATAACACCGGGGAGCTGTACTTC. Encoded protein: CASSLRTDNTGELYF.

This clonotype showed up just once. The J gene is TRBJ2-5, the V gene TRBV12-3 or TRBV12-4; D call uncertain. V was cut by 1 base and J by 5 bases, with 5 bases left in between. The CDR3 extends over 12 amino acids. CDR3 sequence: CASSLVGETQYF. CDR3 DNA sequence: TGTGCCAGCAGTTTAGTGGGGGAGACCCAGTACTTC.

The V gene is TRBV29-1, the J gene TRBJ1-1; 9 nucleotides agree with TRBD1. Looked up from germline, CDR1 is SQVTM and CDR2 is ANQGSEA. The CDR3 loop spans 14 amino acids. Trimming cost V 7 bases and J 1 base; bases outside gene matches: 7. In DNA, the CDR3 is TGCAGCGCTCAGGGGACAGGGCAGAACACTGAAGCTTTCTTT. Its protein is CSAQGTGQNTEAFF.

This chain joins TRBV19 and TRBJ2-7, with D tentatively TRBD1 (5 bases). Germline V gene sequence: CDR1 LNHDA, CDR2 SQIVND (reference sequence). The V end was cut by 3 bases, the J end by 3 bases, with 9 bases between. CDR3 length: 13 residues. This CDR3 reads CASSMGQSYEQYF. CDR3 nucleotides: TGTGCCAGTAGTATGGGGCAGAGCTACGAGCAGTACTTC.

J is TRBJ2-7 and V is TRBV29-1, with 11 bases lining up with TRBD1. The length of the CDR3 is 14 residues. The germline V gene has CDR1 SQVTM and CDR2 ANQGSEA. J lost 5 bases, V lost 1 base, and 4 bases had no gene match. DNA for the CDR3: TGCAGCGTTGAAGGGGGACAGGGGGGGCACGAGCAGTACTTC. This codes for CSVEGGQGGHEQYF.

J is TRBJ1-5 and V is TRBV7-2, with D hard to call. Per the germline V gene, CDR1 is SGHTA and CDR2 is FQGNSA. The CDR3 contains 11 residues. The ends were cut back, 5 bases at V and 11 bases at J, with 10 bases in the middle. CDR3 protein: CASSVQETQHF. CDR3 nucleotides: TGTGCCAGCAGCGTACAAGAGACCCAGCATTTT.

A remark on this clonotype: As the CDR3 is not closed by the conserved phenylalanine or tryptophan, this likely results from a read error. The DNA is left out, because the CDR3 cannot be placed on it with certainty; the CDR3 is given as TCRdb lists it. This chain joins TRBV5-1 and TRBJ2-5; the table's D call of TRBD2 was not tested on the DNA. 15 amino acids form the CDR3, both terminal residues included. Germline V gene sequence: CDR1 SGHRS, CDR2 YFSETQ. The CDR3 spells CASSPGLAGFETRYC.

This clonotype was seen a few times. J is TRBJ2-7 and V is TRBV29-1, with 9 bases aligning to TRBD2. With 4 bases clipped from V and 6 bases from J, the junction kept 4 bases outside the gene matches. This CDR3 region has 12 residues. Germline V gene sequence: CDR1 SQVTM, CDR2 ANQGSEA. The CDR3, as DNA: TGCAGCGTTGTGGCGGGGGGGCGCGAGCAGTACTTC. Translating gives CSVVAGGREQYF.

As concerns this clonotype: An end of the junction differs from the germline gene, which may be a read error. The chain is built from TRBV6-4 and TRBJ2-7; D might be TRBD1 (6 bases). This CDR3 is built from 14 residues. The germline V gene has CDR1 MRHNA and CDR2 SNTAGT. CDR3 in DNA: TGTGCCAGCAGGCGAGACAGGAGCTCCTACGAGCAGTGCTTC. Its protein product is CASRRDRSSYEQCF.

This clonotype was counted only a few times. This CDR3 is CASSRVGTGDSTYGYTF. The CDR3 nucleotides read TGTGCCAGCAGCCGAGTGGGGACAGGGGACTCAACCTATGGCTACACCTTC. V is TRBV3-1 and J is TRBJ1-2; 10 positions match TRBD1. CDR3 length: 17 residues. V shed 4 bases and J 4 bases; nucleotides not matched to a gene: 12. The germline V gene encodes CDR1 LGHDT and CDR2 YNNKEL (reference sequence).

This clonotype was recorded many times. The genes are TRBV7-2 and TRBJ2-7; no reliable D call. Germline V gives CDR1 SGHTA, CDR2 FQGNSA. V was shortened by 2 bases and J by 0 bases, with 8 bases between the two germline ends. The CDR3 has 14 amino acids. CDR3 coding DNA: TGTGCCAGCAGCTTAACGGCCGCCTCCTACGAGCAGTACTTC. Translated: CASSLTAASYEQYF.